These T cell receptor beta chains were read from a single sample in a study of T-cell reconstitution after alpha-beta-depleted transplantation in children. MiXCR, run by TCRdb on the PCR reads, gives a single entry per CDR3 protein. The table includes about a million distinct CDR3 sequences, about 29% detected once. This sample comprised PBMCs, mostly from graft donor cells, obtained 360 days after TCRalphabeta/CD19-depleted stem cell transplant. These TCRs come from a boy under two years old who had a stem cell transplant for SCID, so the T cells may come from the graft donor. CDR3s include the opening cysteine and the closing phenylalanine or tryptophan. The D gene is left open where the match is weak.

V: TRBV7-8; J: TRBJ2-2; D: TRBD2; CDR3: CASTQRGLAGVGNTGELFF
V: TRBV5-1; J: TRBJ1-1; D: TRBD1; CDR3: CASSHRQGRMNTEAFF
V: TRBV24-1; J: TRBJ2-5; D: TRBD1; CDR3: CATSDPRQGETQYF
V: TRBV29-1; J: TRBJ2-7; D: -; CDR3: CSVGRSGVSYEQYF
V: TRBV3-1; J: TRBJ2-7; D: TRBD2; CDR3: CASGLTSGGHMGSYEQYF
V: TRBV20-1; J: TRBJ2-1; D: -; CDR3: CSASQTRGEQFF
V: TRBV18; J: TRBJ2-5; D: -; CDR3: CASSPETVDGTQYF
V: TRBV4-1; J: TRBJ2-5; D: TRBD1; CDR3: CASSQADRKETQYF
V: TRBV12-3/TRBV12-4; J: TRBJ2-1; D: -; CDR3: CASSKTADNEQFF
V: TRBV3-1; J: TRBJ2-7; D: -; CDR3: CATSQDPTYEQYF
V: TRBV25-1; J: TRBJ2-5; D: TRBD1; CDR3: CASEGHRGETQYF
V: TRBV2; J: TRBJ2-3; D: -; CDR3: CASSVLTVTDTQYF
V: TRBV5-5; J: TRBJ2-7; D: -; CDR3: CASSLTGPLWEQYF
V: TRBV4-2; J: TRBJ2-5; D: -; CDR3: CASSQGRDYQETQYF
V: TRBV5-1; J: TRBJ2-7; D: -; CDR3: CASSLGIGRLSYEQYF
V: TRBV10-3; J: TRBJ2-3; D: -; CDR3: CAISEIPADTQYF
V: TRBV2; J: TRBJ2-3; D: TRBD1; CDR3: CASRAGQGASDTQYF
V: TRBV7-8; J: TRBJ2-7; D: -; CDR3: CASSLTGFLHEQYF
V: TRBV20-1; J: TRBJ1-1; D: TRBD1; CDR3: CSARDSTGANTEAFF
V: TRBV12-3/TRBV12-4; J: TRBJ2-7; D: -; CDR3: CASSLRDGTYEQYF
V: TRBV4-2; J: TRBJ2-5; D: TRBD1; CDR3: CASSQDRGPRQTQYF
V: TRBV6-1; J: TRBJ2-7; D: TRBD2; CDR3: CASSPGLAGFEQYF
V: TRBV5-1; J: TRBJ2-3; D: TRBD2; CDR3: CASRLVAGTRTDTQYF
V: TRBV5-6; J: TRBJ2-2; D: -; CDR3: CASSLNMGAGELFF
V: TRBV5-1; J: TRBJ1-1; D: -; CDR3: CASSLLYFLQMNTEAFF
V: TRBV7-6; J: TRBJ2-7; D: TRBD1; CDR3: CASSFGPGQGYEQYF
V: TRBV9; J: TRBJ2-1; D: TRBD2; CDR3: CASSALAGGLNNEQFF
V: TRBV11-2; J: TRBJ2-2; D: TRBD2; CDR3: CASSLGDYLNTGELFF
V: TRBV27; J: TRBJ1-1; D: -; CDR3: CASSLRVLTKRDQENTEAFF
V: TRBV6-5; J: TRBJ2-3; D: TRBD2; CDR3: CASSYDGGIDTQYF
V: TRBV12-3/TRBV12-4; J: TRBJ1-5; D: -; CDR3: CASSRGHRGNQPQHF
V: TRBV6-1; J: TRBJ2-3; D: TRBD1; CDR3: CASTPGGQGASDTQYF
V: TRBV9; J: TRBJ2-7; D: TRBD2; CDR3: CASSVGGAGAYEQYF
V: TRBV4-1; J: TRBJ2-3; D: -; CDR3: CASSQVLGGTQYF
V: TRBV12-3/TRBV12-4; J: TRBJ2-7; D: TRBD2; CDR3: CASSLGSGGATYGQYF
V: TRBV29-1; J: TRBJ2-3; D: -; CDR3: CSGRVITDTQYF
V: TRBV12-3/TRBV12-4; J: TRBJ2-3; D: TRBD2; CDR3: CASSFGLAGGPTMLDTQYF
V: TRBV4-2; J: TRBJ2-5; D: -; CDR3: CASSQDIETQYF
V: TRBV12-3/TRBV12-4; J: TRBJ2-3; D: -; CDR3: CALGLPSTDTQYF
V: TRBV3-1; J: TRBJ2-5; D: -; CDR3: CASSPYPQETQYF
V: TRBV4-2; J: TRBJ2-5; D: -; CDR3: CASSQDGGADETQYF
V: TRBV5-1; J: TRBJ2-1; D: TRBD1; CDR3: CASSFRQGANEQFF
V: TRBV6-2/TRBV6-3; J: TRBJ2-3; D: TRBD2; CDR3: CASSWAIAGVTDTQYF
V: TRBV18; J: TRBJ2-2; D: -; CDR3: CASSPPGLRTGELFF
V: TRBV29-1; J: TRBJ2-1; D: -; CDR3: CSVGAAPGYEQFF
V: TRBV12-3/TRBV12-4; J: TRBJ1-6; D: -; CDR3: CASSFRNSPLHF
V: TRBV13; J: TRBJ2-1; D: TRBD1; CDR3: CASSLQQGATNNEQFF
V: TRBV15; J: TRBJ2-7; D: -; CDR3: CATSKSGEGVPYEQYF
V: TRBV6-2/TRBV6-3; J: TRBJ2-1; D: TRBD2; CDR3: CASDTRGFTYNEQFF